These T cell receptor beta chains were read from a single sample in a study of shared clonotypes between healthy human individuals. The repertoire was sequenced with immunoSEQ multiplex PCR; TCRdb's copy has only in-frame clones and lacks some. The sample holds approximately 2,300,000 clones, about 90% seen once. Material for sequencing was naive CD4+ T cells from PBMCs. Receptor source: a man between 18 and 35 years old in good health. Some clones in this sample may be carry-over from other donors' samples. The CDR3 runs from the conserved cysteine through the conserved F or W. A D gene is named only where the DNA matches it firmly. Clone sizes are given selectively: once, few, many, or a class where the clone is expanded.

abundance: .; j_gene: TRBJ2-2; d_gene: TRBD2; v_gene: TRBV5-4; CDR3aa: CASSPPGLASNTGELFF; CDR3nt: TGTGCCAGCAGCCCTCCCGGACTAGCGTCGAACACCGGGGAGCTGTTTTTT
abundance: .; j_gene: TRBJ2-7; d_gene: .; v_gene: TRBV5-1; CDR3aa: CASSLAPTGEQYF; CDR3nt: TGCGCCAGCAGCTTGGCCCCTACGGGCGAGCAGTACTTC
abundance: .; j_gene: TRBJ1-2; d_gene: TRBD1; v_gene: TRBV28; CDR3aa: CASSLAGTGRGYTF; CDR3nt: TGTGCCAGCAGTTTAGCTGGGACAGGGCGAGGCTACACCTTC
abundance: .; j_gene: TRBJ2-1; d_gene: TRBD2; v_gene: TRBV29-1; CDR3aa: CSVEDRLAGSYNEQFF; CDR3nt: TGCAGCGTTGAAGATCGACTAGCGGGTTCCTACAATGAGCAGTTCTTC
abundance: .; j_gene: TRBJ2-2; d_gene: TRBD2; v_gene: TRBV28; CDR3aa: CASSSRTSGSNTGELFF; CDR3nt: TGTGCCAGCAGTTCGCGGACTAGCGGGAGTAACACCGGGGAGCTGTTTTTT
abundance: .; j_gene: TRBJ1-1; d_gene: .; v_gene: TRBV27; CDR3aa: CASSHRRDDDTEAFF; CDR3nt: TGTGCCAGCAGTCACCGCAGGGACGATGATACTGAAGCTTTCTTT
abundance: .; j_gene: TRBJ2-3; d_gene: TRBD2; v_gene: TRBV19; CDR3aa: CASSTSGGTDTQYF; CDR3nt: TGTGCCAGTTCGACTAGCGGGGGCACAGATACGCAGTATTTT
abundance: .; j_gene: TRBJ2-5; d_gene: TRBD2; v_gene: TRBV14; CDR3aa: CASSRGLAGAETQYF; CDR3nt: TGTGCCAGCAGCCGAGGACTAGCGGGAGCAGAGACCCAGTACTTC
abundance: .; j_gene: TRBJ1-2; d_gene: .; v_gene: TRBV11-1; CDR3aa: CASSLSSANYGYTF; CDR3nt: TGTGCCAGCAGCTTGTCGAGCGCTAACTATGGCTACACCTTC
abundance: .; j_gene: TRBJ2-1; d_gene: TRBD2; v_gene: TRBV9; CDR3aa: CASSAAGVNDNEQFF; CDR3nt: TGTGCCAGCAGCGCAGCGGGAGTTAACGACAATGAGCAGTTCTTC
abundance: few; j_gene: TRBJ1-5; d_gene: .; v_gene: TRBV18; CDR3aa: CASSPGGGNQPQHF; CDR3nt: TGTGCCAGCTCACCGGGGGGAGGCAATCAGCCCCAGCATTTT
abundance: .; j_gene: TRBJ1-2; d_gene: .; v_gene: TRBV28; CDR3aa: CASSSRQLYGYTF; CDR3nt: TGTGCCAGCAGTTCCCGACAGCTCTATGGCTACACCTTC
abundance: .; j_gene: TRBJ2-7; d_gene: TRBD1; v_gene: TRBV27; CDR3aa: CASSLRGTGFAYEQYF; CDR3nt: TGTGCCAGCAGTCTTCGTGGGACAGGTTTTGCCTACGAGCAGTACTTC
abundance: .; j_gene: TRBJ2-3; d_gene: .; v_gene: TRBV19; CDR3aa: CASSRQVPTDTQYF; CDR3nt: TGTGCCAGTAGTCGACAGGTACCCACAGATACGCAGTATTTT
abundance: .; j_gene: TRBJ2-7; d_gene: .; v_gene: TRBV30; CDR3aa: CAWRTFSGSYEQYF; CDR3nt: TGTGCCTGGAGAACGTTTAGCGGCTCCTACGAGCAGTACTTC
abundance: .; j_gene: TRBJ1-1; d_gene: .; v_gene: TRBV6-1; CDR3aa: CASIMGGTTEAFF; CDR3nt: TGTGCCAGCATTATGGGCGGGACCACTGAAGCTTTCTTT
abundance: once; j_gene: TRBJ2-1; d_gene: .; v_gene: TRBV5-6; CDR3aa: CASSFLTIEQFF; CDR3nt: TGTGCCAGCAGCTTCTTGACAATTGAGCAGTTCTTC
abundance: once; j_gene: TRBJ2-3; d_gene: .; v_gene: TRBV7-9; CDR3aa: CASSLDREGDTQYF; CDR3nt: TGTGCCAGCAGCTTAGACAGGGAAGGAGATACGCAGTATTTT
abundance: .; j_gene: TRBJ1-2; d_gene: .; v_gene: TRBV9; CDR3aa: CASSATPANYGYTF; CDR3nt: TGTGCCAGCAGCGCGACACCCGCTAACTATGGCTACACCTTC
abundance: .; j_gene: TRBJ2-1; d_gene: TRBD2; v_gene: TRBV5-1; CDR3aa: CASSSGTSGYNEQFF; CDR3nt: TGCGCCAGCAGCTCTGGGACTAGCGGATACAATGAGCAGTTCTTC
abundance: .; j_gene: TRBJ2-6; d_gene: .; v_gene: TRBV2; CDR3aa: CASSEGSVGANVLTF; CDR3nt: TGTGCCAGCAGTGAGGGGAGTGTGGGGGCCAACGTCCTGACTTTC
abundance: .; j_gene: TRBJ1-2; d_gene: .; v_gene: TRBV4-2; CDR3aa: CASSQESSRHYGYTF; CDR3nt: TGTGCCAGCAGCCAAGAATCCAGCAGGCACTATGGCTACACCTTC
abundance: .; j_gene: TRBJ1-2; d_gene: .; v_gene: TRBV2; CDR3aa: CASSVVSQGSYGYTF; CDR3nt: TGTGCCAGCAGTGTGGTGTCCCAGGGTAGCTATGGCTACACCTTC
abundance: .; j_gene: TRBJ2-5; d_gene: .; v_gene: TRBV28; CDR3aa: CASSWGQETQYF; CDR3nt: TGTGCCAGCAGTTGGGGCCAAGAGACCCAGTACTTC
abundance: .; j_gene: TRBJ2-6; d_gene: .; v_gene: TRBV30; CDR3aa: CAWSPGGANVLTF; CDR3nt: TGTGCCTGGAGCCCGGGTGGGGCCAACGTCCTGACTTTC
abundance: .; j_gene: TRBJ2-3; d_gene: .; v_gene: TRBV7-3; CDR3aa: CASSLGLYTDTQYF; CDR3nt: TGTGCCAGCAGCTTAGGTCTCTACACAGATACGCAGTATTTT
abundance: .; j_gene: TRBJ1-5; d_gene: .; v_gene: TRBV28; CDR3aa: CASSPERRGSNQPQHF; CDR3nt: TGTGCCAGCAGTCCCGAGAGGAGGGGTAGCAATCAGCCCCAGCATTTT
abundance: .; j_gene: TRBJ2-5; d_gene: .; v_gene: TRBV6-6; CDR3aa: CASRGRETQYF; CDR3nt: TGTGCCAGCAGGGGAAGGGAGACCCAGTACTTC